The following is a T cell receptor (beta chain) sequence with its context. What it recognizes is unknown. This sample was taken from a study of T cell responses to AZD1222 COVID-19 vaccine. Study results and caveats: Elevations in Spike-specific TCR breadth and depth followed administration of two AZD1222 doses. As reported, nearly half of all spike-specific TCRs target variant regions that are unmutated. Seropositive AZD1222 recipients at baseline numbered only six or seven. Spike-wide vaccine-associated CD4 TCRs dominated at 160-218 and 743-854.

Sequencing was performed with immunoSEQ multiplex PCR; in TCRdb, only in-frame clones are kept and a portion is missing. The table has 65,000 to 70,000 clones, approximately 91% seen once; the top ten hold under 8.5%. The CDR3 sequence is 14 residues long. The germline V gene has CDR1 SQVTM and CDR2 ANQGSEA. Trimming at V came to 7 bases and at J to 8 bases, leaving 13 bases not matched to a gene. Sequencing used peripheral blood, obtained on day 0 of AZD1222 vaccination. This chain joins TRBV29-1 and TRBJ1-2, with 10 nucleotides matching TRBD1. The TCR sequence derives from an adult in good health. The CDR3 bases are TGCAGCGCCCTAACCGGGACAGGGGTTCGCGGCTACACCTTC. This translates into CSALTGTGVRGYTF.